This TCR beta chain originates from a study of beta chain features in type 1 diabetes. Study at large: Comparable age, gender and cell yields were observed in patients relative to healthy donors. Study-wide results and caveats: Reduced insertions and increased deletions marked VDJ junctions in type 1 diabetes patients. Among patients with Type 1 diabetes, TCRB CDR3s were moderately but significantly shorter in every one of the four CD4+ subsets.

Expressed TCRB transcripts were sequenced because the isolated RNA had all been reverse transcribed beforehand. The table came from immunoSEQ multiplex PCR; TCRdb's copy has only in-frame clones and leaves some out. The sample records some 140,000 clones, roughly 10% being singletons. Concerning this clone: Antigen unknown.

The V and J ends lost 3 bases and 3 bases respectively, with 9 bases between them. The V gene's germline CDR1 is GTSNPN and CDR2 SVGIG (reference sequence). There are 13 residues in the CDR3. The receptor's source is a young man with type 1 diabetes. The chain uses TRBV30 and TRBJ1-3; no clear D. The specimen was central memory CD4+ T cells from blood. CDR3 sequence reads: CAWSAFGGNTIYF. Here the CDR3 DNA reads TGTGCCTGGAGCGCCTTCGGTGGAAACACCATATATTTT. Full variable domain (outside the CDR3, taken from reference TRBV30 and TRBJ1-3): SQTIHQWPATLVQPVGSPLSLECTVEGTSNPNLYWYRQAAGRGLQLLFYSVGIGQISSEVPQNLSASRPQDRQFILSSKKLLLSDSGFYLCAWSAFGGNTIYFGEGSWLTVV.